A selection of T cell receptor beta chains follows, all from one sample in a study of shared clonotypes between healthy human individuals. The method was immunoSEQ multiplex PCR; TCRdb's version includes in-frame clones alone and lacks a portion of them. In the table there are roughly 2.2 million clones, about 90% of which are singletons. Sequences were obtained from naive CD4+ T cells from PBMCs. The receptors come from a man aged 18 to 29 in good health. Some clones in this sample may be carry-over from other donors' samples. The conserved cysteine and the conserved F or W are not part of the CDR3 here. Each record gives: CDR3 protein, J gene, V gene.

CDR3 protein: ASTAAGGTDTQY; J gene: TRBJ2-3; V gene: TRBV25-1
CDR3 protein: ASSRGGWGEQF; J gene: TRBJ2-1; V gene: TRBV4-2
CDR3 protein: ASSLMGPSSEAF; J gene: TRBJ1-1; V gene: TRBV7-9
CDR3 protein: ASSLVTGDNQPQH; J gene: TRBJ1-5; V gene: TRBV7-2
CDR3 protein: ASSLTDYNEQF; J gene: TRBJ2-1; V gene: TRBV5-1
CDR3 protein: AWMGGANTGELF; J gene: TRBJ2-2; V gene: TRBV30
CDR3 protein: ASSLGGIPVEQY; J gene: TRBJ2-7; V gene: TRBV5-1
CDR3 protein: SARGNGQF; J gene: TRBJ2-1; V gene: TRBV20-1
CDR3 protein: ASSLGSGSPDQPQH; J gene: TRBJ1-5; V gene: TRBV5-5
CDR3 protein: ASKGLANRNIQY; J gene: TRBJ2-4; V gene: TRBV6-5
CDR3 protein: ASSEQPPRVTDTQY; J gene: TRBJ2-3; V gene: TRBV6-1
CDR3 protein: ASSPPGDGNTIY; J gene: TRBJ1-3; V gene: TRBV28
CDR3 protein: ASSYSRGSTDIQY; J gene: TRBJ2-4; V gene: TRBV6-5
CDR3 protein: SVDWGRPEAYT; J gene: TRBJ1-2; V gene: TRBV29-1
CDR3 protein: ASSLGDYFAETQY; J gene: TRBJ2-5; V gene: TRBV5-5
CDR3 protein: ASSLAETISLDTQY; J gene: TRBJ2-3; V gene: TRBV5-1
CDR3 protein: ASSPSGLVHYGYT; J gene: TRBJ1-2; V gene: TRBV18
CDR3 protein: TSSSGGPDYEQY; J gene: TRBJ2-7; V gene: TRBV1
CDR3 protein: ATSAGWNTEAF; J gene: TRBJ1-1; V gene: TRBV6-4
CDR3 protein: ASSLGRGSSYEQY; J gene: TRBJ2-7; V gene: TRBV7-3
CDR3 protein: ASSLLRLADTEAF; J gene: TRBJ1-1; V gene: TRBV5-1
CDR3 protein: ASSPEGGGNTIY; J gene: TRBJ1-3; V gene: TRBV2
CDR3 protein: ASSGVGLAFRNHEQY; J gene: TRBJ2-7; V gene: TRBV28
CDR3 protein: ASSYSLGSEQF; J gene: TRBJ2-1; V gene: TRBV6-5
CDR3 protein: AISPTAQSSYNEQF; J gene: TRBJ2-1; V gene: TRBV10-3
CDR3 protein: ASSPEGGSYEQY; J gene: TRBJ2-7; V gene: TRBV5-1
CDR3 protein: ASSDRTWGNTIY; J gene: TRBJ1-3; V gene: TRBV9
CDR3 protein: ASSPRTGSRNTEAF; J gene: TRBJ1-1; V gene: TRBV5-1
CDR3 protein: ASWSRALNQPQH; J gene: TRBJ1-5; V gene: TRBV27
CDR3 protein: ASSFSGSSYEQY; J gene: TRBJ2-7; V gene: TRBV28
CDR3 protein: ASSEPQGSGANVLT; J gene: TRBJ2-6; V gene: TRBV6-1
CDR3 protein: ASRPPRQGDTYGYT; J gene: TRBJ1-2; V gene: TRBV19
CDR3 protein: ASSLGQGSYGYT; J gene: TRBJ1-2; V gene: TRBV28
CDR3 protein: ASSPQIPGQGVYNEQF; J gene: TRBJ2-1; V gene: TRBV18
CDR3 protein: ASSFSRKNTGELF; J gene: TRBJ2-2; V gene: TRBV5-4
CDR3 protein: ASSLPLVEHYEQY; J gene: TRBJ2-7; V gene: TRBV7-9
CDR3 protein: ASARAPRRETQY; J gene: TRBJ2-5; V gene: TRBV14
CDR3 protein: ASRPTSFVQF; J gene: TRBJ2-1; V gene: TRBV7-2
CDR3 protein: ASSTLSGPRLTQY; J gene: TRBJ2-3; V gene: TRBV11-2
CDR3 protein: ASSQWAIFGALDTQY; J gene: TRBJ2-3; V gene: TRBV28
CDR3 protein: ATRNVRDPSSYEQY; J gene: TRBJ2-7; V gene: TRBV15
CDR3 protein: ASSDLPGHSSYEQY; J gene: TRBJ2-7; V gene: TRBV7-2
CDR3 protein: ASSQVRAGSNTGELF; J gene: TRBJ2-2; V gene: TRBV4-3
CDR3 protein: ASRRTGEDTQY; J gene: TRBJ2-3; V gene: TRBV6-5
CDR3 protein: ASSPDSGVGNVLT; J gene: TRBJ2-6; V gene: TRBV9
CDR3 protein: ASRSEPYEQY; J gene: TRBJ2-7; V gene: TRBV28
CDR3 protein: ASGGTAFNTEAF; J gene: TRBJ1-1; V gene: TRBV4-2
CDR3 protein: ASSRDWSDRGRETQY; J gene: TRBJ2-5; V gene: TRBV5-6
CDR3 protein: ASSHRQRKETQY; J gene: TRBJ2-5; V gene: TRBV14
CDR3 protein: ARGSSGSSEQF; J gene: TRBJ2-1; V gene: TRBV30
CDR3 protein: SVEGGRSSYNEQF; J gene: TRBJ2-1; V gene: TRBV29-1
CDR3 protein: ASRRIDMNTEAF; J gene: TRBJ1-1; V gene: TRBV11-2
CDR3 protein: ASSHSDRRNTEAF; J gene: TRBJ1-1; V gene: TRBV28
CDR3 protein: ASSLAGTGAYEQY; J gene: TRBJ2-7; V gene: TRBV7-9
CDR3 protein: SARADYEQY; J gene: TRBJ2-7; V gene: TRBV20-1
CDR3 protein: ASSQSFLVADTQY; J gene: TRBJ2-3; V gene: TRBV9
CDR3 protein: ATSRDLAEETQY; J gene: TRBJ2-5; V gene: TRBV15
CDR3 protein: ASSAGAYGYT; J gene: TRBJ1-2; V gene: TRBV7-2
CDR3 protein: ASSQQGNYGYT; J gene: TRBJ1-2; V gene: TRBV14